This is a list of T cell receptor beta chains from one sample in a study of sequential checkpoint blockade in melanoma. Produced via immunoSEQ multiplex PCR; TCRdb's table is partial and in-frame only. The table lists around 5,000 clones, approximately 30% of them singletons. The source was tumor tissue (inferred from file names), collected from a patient given nivolumab and ipilimumab in sequence. These TCRs come from a human donor with melanoma. Both conserved end residues are trimmed from each CDR3.

j_call v_call cdr3_aa
TRBJ2-3 TRBV18 ASQGTSTDTQY
TRBJ2-2 TRBV11-3 ASSGGQHTGELF
TRBJ2-5 TRBV7-5 ASSTWTGRQETQY
TRBJ2-1 TRBV19 ASSLVVSSYNEQF
TRBJ1-4 TRBV11-3 ASSLRGTNEKLF
TRBJ2-5 TRBV2 ASSDMRETQY
TRBJ2-7 TRBV14 ASSPRTNLGEQY
TRBJ2-7 TRBV19 ASSAGQSRVYEQY
TRBJ2-1 TRBV5-1 ASSLAQRTLYNEQF
TRBJ1-2 TRBV6-8 ASSPQNYGYT
TRBJ2-1 TRBV19 ASSLGQPHNEQF
TRBJ2-1 TRBV30 AWKENPAFTYNEQF
TRBJ1-1 TRBV19 ASSIDRNTEAF
TRBJ2-3 TRBV9 ASSAITSTDTQY
TRBJ2-3 TRBV11-3 ASNGDQATDTQY
TRBJ2-1 TRBV19 ASSLGTSGSYNEQF
TRBJ2-7 TRBV18 ASSPRDGGKY
TRBJ1-5 TRBV11-3 ASSSQVKENQPQH
TRBJ1-4 TRBV6-8 ASSYGVEKLF
TRBJ2-1 TRBV6-8 ASSDSGGGYNEQF
TRBJ2-3 TRBV12-5 ATNTWDTQY
TRBJ1-2 TRBV11-3 ASSLDPRGLDGYT
TRBJ1-2 TRBV11-3 ASSLAAAGSGYT
TRBJ2-1 TRBV6-8 ASSPGLNEQF
TRBJ1-3 TRBV9 ADQEGFGNTIY
TRBJ1-3 TRBV11-3 ASSGQALSSGNTIY
TRBJ2-3 TRBV9 ASSVADGTGGNTQY
TRBJ1-1 TRBV11-3 ASSYTRTVNTEAF
TRBJ2-2 TRBV30 AWSVGTSTGELF
TRBJ2-7 TRBV28 ASTAPNGLYEQY
TRBJ1-2 TRBV6-8 ASSYNKGFYGYT
TRBJ2-1 TRBV11-3 ASSFWGDRGNEQF
TRBJ1-1 TRBV23-1 ASSPYINTEAF
TRBJ2-3 TRBV28 ASGSNEDTQY
TRBJ2-6 TRBV30 AWSGGWSGANVLT
TRBJ1-5 TRBV11-3 ASSPSGRAQPQH
TRBJ1-1 TRBV6-8 ASSYGMANTEAF
TRBJ1-4 TRBV11-3 ASSQTLRGTNEKLF
TRBJ1-5 TRBV15 ATSREGGGQPQH
TRBJ2-3 TRBV12-2 ATGTRGITDTQY